This T cell receptor (beta chain) stems from a study of cytomegalovirus exposure and HLA in healthy donors. The study's findings and limits: The HLA-A and HLA-B alleles of most subjects were reportedly predicted accurately from TCR beta sequences. In a later analysis, V- and J-gene trimming of beta chains associated with a DCLRE1C missense variant, replicated independently.

Germline CDR1 LGHNA, CDR2 YSLEER. V shed 2 bases and J shed 8 bases, with 18 bases lying between them. This CDR3 is built from 15 residues. About this clone: The antigen remains unidentified.

The PCR made use of 60 Vbeta and 13 Jbeta primers. The protocol was immunoSEQ multiplex PCR, while the TCRdb copy is restricted to in-frame clones and leaves out a portion. Of about 180,000 clones detected, just over 75% appear once; the ten largest clones hold about 1.5%. This chain uses TRBV4-3 with TRBJ2-5; perhaps TRBD1 as D (6 bases). The specimen sequenced was PBMCs. The receptor's source is a man between 18 and 29 years old in good health and CMV-seronegative. This CDR3 is CASSQYYPGAITQYF. Written as DNA, the CDR3 is TGCGCCAGCAGCCAATATTATCCAGGGGCAATAACCCAGTACTTC.